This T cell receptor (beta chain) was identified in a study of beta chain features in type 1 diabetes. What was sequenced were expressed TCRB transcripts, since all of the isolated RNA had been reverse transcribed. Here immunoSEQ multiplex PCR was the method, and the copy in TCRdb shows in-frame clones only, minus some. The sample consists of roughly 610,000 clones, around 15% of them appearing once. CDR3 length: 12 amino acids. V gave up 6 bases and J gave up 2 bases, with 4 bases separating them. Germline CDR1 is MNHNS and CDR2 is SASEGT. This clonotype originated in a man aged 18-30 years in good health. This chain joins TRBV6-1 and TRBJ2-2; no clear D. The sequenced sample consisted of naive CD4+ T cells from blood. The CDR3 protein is CASRFNTGELFF. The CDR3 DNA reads TGTGCCAGCAGGTTCAACACCGGGGAGCTGTTTTTT.